This TCR beta chain was sequenced in a study of blood T cell repertoires in COVID-19. Study in general: Some COVID-19 samples were acute and others convalescent; all came from the United States, Italy and Spain. Sample material is recorded as cDNA or gDNA derived from T cells, B-cell-depleted T cells, or PBMCs.

Original data processing: Estimation of nucleated cell counts relied on the amplification of reference gene primers. Assay: immunoSEQ multiplex PCR; the TCRdb copy retains only in-frame clones and omits some. V and J calls and clone size are as listed in that table; D and trimming were resolved from the DNA. In the table there are 95,000 to 100,000 clones, around 87% of which are singletons. Germline V CDR1 and CDR2: SGHDT, YYEEEE. The CDR3 covers 14 residues. With 4 bases clipped from V and 3 bases from J, the junction kept 2 bases outside the gene matches. The clonotype originates from a woman between 25 and 40 years old with acute or convalescent COVID-19. Sample: peripheral blood. The rearrangement joins TRBV5-6 to TRBJ2-5, with 11 bases matching TRBD2. The DNA of the CDR3 is TGTGCCAGCAGCCCGACTAGCGGGGAAGAGACCCAGTACTTC. Its protein product is CASSPTSGEETQYF.